The 26 T cell receptor beta chains given below trace back to one sample, sequenced in a study of regulatory and conventional T cells in RAG deficiency. Sequencing was performed with immunoSEQ multiplex PCR; in TCRdb, only in-frame clones are kept and a portion is missing. This sample yields approximately 48,000 clones, of which just under 90% are seen a single time; approximately 0.51% belongs to the top ten. The sorted conventional CD4+ T cells were CD25-low and CD127-high, with genomic DNA sequenced. This same sample was also part of a study on regulatory T cells. From that report: The primer mix had 52 TRBV and 13 TRBJ primers.

Sequencing was carried out using CD4+ effector T cells sorted from blood. These receptors originate from a human donor in good health.

This clone has a single count. V gene TRBV5-1 combines with J gene TRBJ1-1, with D perhaps matching TRBD1 (5 bases). Trimming left V 1 base short and J 5 bases short, with 12 bases between. CDR3 length: 14 amino acids. Germline CDR1 SGHRS, CDR2 YFSETQ. CDR3 loop: CASSLWGAGTEAFF. The CDR3 DNA is TGCGCCAGCAGCTTGTGGGGCGCGGGGACTGAAGCTTTCTTT.

The V and J genes are TRBV9 and TRBJ2-5, with D perhaps assigned TRBD1 or TRBD2 (5 bases each). The germline V and J ends were trimmed by 3 bases and 7 bases, with 22 bases remaining between them. CDR1 SGDLS and CDR2 YYNGEE come from the germline V gene. The CDR3 sequence is 16 residues long. The CDR3 loop is CASSGPGTAPEGTQYF. DNA of the CDR3: TGTGCCAGCAGCGGTCCTGGGACGGCTCCAGAAGGGACCCAGTACTTC.

Concerning this clone itself: An end of the junction differs from the germline gene, which may be a read error. In nucleotides, the CDR3 is TGTGCTAGCAGCCTCCGGGTCGGCGAGACCCAGTACTTC. This codes for CASSLRVGETQYF. The V gene is TRBV7-7, the J gene TRBJ2-5; D is undetermined. Germline lookup yields CDR1 SSHAT and CDR2 FNYEAQ (reference sequence). The CDR3 totals 13 residues.

The rearrangement uses TRBV28 and TRBJ1-2, with 7 bases matching TRBD1. The junction had 4 bases not matched to a gene; V was cut back by 5 bases and J by 1 base. Germline assignment: CDR1 MDHEN and CDR2 SYDVKM. The CDR3 sequence is 14 residues long. The CDR3 DNA reads TGTGCCAGCAGTCGACAGGGAGTTAACTATGGCTACACCTTC. This sequence encodes CASSRQGVNYGYTF.

V and J are TRBV5-1 and TRBJ2-7; 7 bases match TRBD1. This CDR3 is 15 amino acids long. Germline V gene sequence: CDR1 SGHRS, CDR2 YFSETQ. Germline trimming cut 4 bases from V and 3 bases from J; bases unmatched to any gene: 10. As DNA, the CDR3 is TGCGCCAGCAGCCCCCAGGGGGACGCACGCTACGAGCAGTACTTC. This codes for CASSPQGDARYEQYF.

The gene calls are TRBV5-5 and TRBJ1-6; D is unresolved. Germline V gene data show CDR1 as SGHKS and CDR2 as YYEKEE (reference sequence). The CDR3 has 16 residues. Trimming shortened V by 4 bases and J by 0 bases, and 11 bases separated the two germline ends. CDR3 loop: CASSPSASSYNSPLHF. CDR3 sequence (DNA): TGTGCCAGCAGCCCCTCTGCTAGCTCCTATAATTCACCCCTCCACTTT.

This clone is a singleton in its sample. This rearrangement joins TRBV9 to TRBJ2-3, with 11 bases lining up with TRBD2. V trimming: 4 bases; J trimming: 5 bases; junction bases outside the gene matches: 6. The CDR3 is 15 residues long. CDR1 is SGDLS, CDR2 YYNGEE, per germline. The CDR3 sequence: CASSTGLAEIDTQYF. The CDR3 DNA reads as TGTGCCAGCAGCACGGGACTAGCGGAGATAGATACGCAGTATTTT.

The V call is TRBV5-1, the J call TRBJ2-5; TRBD2 agrees at 9 bases. V shed 3 bases and J 9 bases; nucleotides not matched to a gene: 9. The CDR3 runs 14 residues. Germline assignment: CDR1 SGHRS and CDR2 YFSETQ. The CDR3 DNA follows: TGCGCCAGCAGCTCCGGGACTAGCTCCGGGGCCCAGTACTTC. It codes for CASSSGTSSGAQYF.

CDR3 in amino acids: CASSAMTSGGAMGYNEQFF. For the CDR3, the DNA is TGTGCCAGCAGCGCCATGACTAGCGGGGGGGCTATGGGCTACAATGAGCAGTTCTTC. This sequence joins TRBV5-6 and TRBJ2-1; 14 nucleotides match TRBD2. This CDR3 is 19 amino acids long. CDR1 and CDR2 from the germline V gene are SGHDT and YYEEEE. With V trimmed by 4 bases and J by 3 bases, 12 bases remained unmatched.

V and J are TRBV5-8 and TRBJ1-4; 8 nucleotides line up with TRBD1. The CDR3 spans 14 residues. The germline CDR1 and CDR2 sequences are SGHTS and YDEGEE. J lost 8 bases, V lost 7 bases, and 10 bases had no gene match. The CDR3 DNA is TGTGCCAGCGGACAACAGGGGGGAGGCGAAAAACTGTTTTTT. It codes for CASGQQGGGEKLFF.

V usage is TRBV2 and J usage is TRBJ1-1; tentative D call: TRBD1 (5 bases). Trimming cost V 3 bases and J 3 bases, with 20 bases left between them. The CDR3 loop spans 17 amino acids. From germline, CDR1 is SNHLY and CDR2 FYNNEI. The CDR3 here is CASSDWTLSQGHTEAFF. In DNA form, the CDR3 reads TGTGCCAGCAGTGATTGGACCTTGAGCCAGGGCCACACTGAAGCTTTCTTT.

The chain uses TRBV6-1 and TRBJ2-1; D gene unclear. Germline CDR1 MNHNS, CDR2 SASEGT. The CDR3 runs to 11 residues. V lost 2 bases and J 5 bases, leaving 1 base between the germline ends. CDR3 coding DNA: TGTGCCAGCAGTGAAAACAATGAGCAGTTCTTC. Translating gives CASSENNEQFF.

This rearrangement joins TRBV7-8 to TRBJ2-1; 9 bases match TRBD2. The CDR3 loop spans 15 amino acids. The J segment lost 8 bases and the V segment lost 0 bases, leaving 5 bases of the junction unmatched. Germline V CDR1 and CDR2: SGHVS, FQNEAQ. CDR3 DNA: TGTGCCAGCAGCTTAGCGTCTAGCGGGGAGTATGAGCAGTTCTTC. It specifies CASSLASSGEYEQFF. Full variable domain (missing parts from reference TRBV7-8 and TRBJ2-1): GAGVSQSPRYKVAKRGQDVALRCDPISGHVSLFWYQQALGQGPEFLTYFQNEAQLDKSGLPSDRFFAERPEGSVSTLKIQRTQQEDSAVYLCASSLASSGEYEQFFGPGTRLTVL.

The rearrangement joins TRBV7-8 to TRBJ1-4; 9 bases map to TRBD1. CDR3 length equals 14 residues. J lost 9 bases, V lost 1 base, and 3 bases had no gene match. Per germline, CDR1 SGHVS and CDR2 FQNEAQ. This CDR3 reads CASSLDRGRKKLFF. The DNA for the CDR3 is TGTGCCAGCAGCTTAGACAGGGGGCGCAAAAAACTGTTTTTT.

The chain uses TRBV7-6 and TRBJ2-7; 7 bases line up with TRBD1. Per the germline V gene, CDR1 is SGHVS and CDR2 is FNYEAQ. CDR3 length: 18 residues. Trimming took 5 bases from V and 6 from J; bases not matched to a gene: 22. This CDR3 reads CASSGRQGQTATQGEQYF. The CDR3 DNA reads TGTGCCAGCAGCGGGCGACAGGGCCAAACGGCTACTCAGGGCGAGCAGTACTTC.

This chain joins TRBV11-3 and TRBJ2-5; 8 bases are a match to TRBD1. V lost 4 bases and J lost 2; bases outside the gene matches: 6. The CDR3 has 15 amino acids. CDR1 and CDR2 (germline): SGHNT, YENEEA. The CDR3 spells CASSWGTGGQETQYF. In nucleotides, the CDR3 is TGTGCCAGCAGCTGGGGGACAGGAGGTCAAGAGACCCAGTACTTC.

The chain is built from TRBV7-6 and TRBJ1-6; 8 bases match TRBD1. With 6 bases clipped from V and 9 bases from J, the junction kept 16 bases outside the gene matches. Germline V gives CDR1 SGHVS, CDR2 FNYEAQ. The CDR3 spans 17 residues. The DNA of the CDR3 is TGTGCCAGCAGTTTCGCAGGGGGCGGAGGTTCGGGTTCACCCCTCCACTTT. Translation gives CASSFAGGGGSGSPLHF.

The table lists this clone with a count of one. V and J are TRBV5-6 and TRBJ1-1; unclear D gene. The V and J ends lost 1 base and 0 bases respectively, with 10 bases between them. Germline CDR1 reads SGHDT; CDR2 reads YYEEEE. This CDR3 contains 15 residues. CDR3 sequence: CASSLLREVNTEAFF. The CDR3 nucleotides are TGTGCCAGCAGCTTGCTTAGGGAGGTGAACACTGAAGCTTTCTTT. The full variable domain, in which reference TRBV5-6 and TRBJ1-1 provide the parts outside the CDR3, is DAGVTQSPTHLIKTRGQQVTLRCSPKSGHDTVSWYQQALGQGPQFIFQYYEEEERQRGNFPDRFSGHQFPNYSSELNVNALLLGDSALYLCASSLLREVNTEAFFGQGTRLTVV.

V usage is TRBV5-1 and J usage is TRBJ2-7; D gene uncertain. Trimming stripped 0 bases from V and 3 bases from J, with 4 bases between. Germline values: CDR1 SGHRS, CDR2 YFSETQ. This CDR3 is built from 12 residues. CDR3 in DNA: TGCGCCAGCAGCTTGGAGGGCTACGAGCAGTACTTC. Translating gives CASSLEGYEQYF.

This clone came up once. V gene TRBV6-6 combines with J gene TRBJ1-1, with a possible D match to TRBD1 (6 bases). The CDR3 totals 13 residues. CDR1 and CDR2 from the germline V gene are MNHNY and SVGAGI (reference sequence). The germline V and J ends were trimmed by 4 bases and 4 bases, with 10 bases remaining between them. The DNA for the CDR3 is TGTGCCAGCAGTTCACAGGGAGTCACTGAAGCTTTCTTT. Translation gives CASSSQGVTEAFF.

The chain employs TRBV6-5 and TRBJ1-2; D uncertain. CDR1 is MNHEY, CDR2 SVGAGI, per germline. The CDR3 has 14 residues. V gave up 5 bases and J gave up 1 base, with 11 bases separating them. The DNA of the CDR3 is TGTGCCAGCAGTCCAGACGGATTTAACTATGGCTACACCTTC. Translated, it gives CASSPDGFNYGYTF.

J is TRBJ1-2 and V is TRBV28, with a tentative D call TRBD1 (5 bases). V was pared by 6 bases and J by 2 bases, with 10 bases between. The CDR3 covers 13 residues. CDR1 MDHEN and CDR2 SYDVKM come from the germline V gene. CDR3 nucleotides: TGTGCCAGCAGAATCGACAGAAACTATGGCTACACCTTC. Protein product: CASRIDRNYGYTF.

The rearrangement links TRBV7-9 to TRBJ2-7; 7 bases are a match to TRBD2. Unmatched junction bases numbered 7, after V lost 5 bases and J lost 0 bases. Germline CDR1 SEHNR, CDR2 FQNEAQ (reference sequence). CDR3 size: 15 residues. The CDR3 DNA is TGTGCCAGCAGCCTCAGCGGGGTGGGCTCCTACGAGCAGTACTTC. Translated: CASSLSGVGSYEQYF.

The rearrangement links TRBV13 to TRBJ1-1; maybe TRBD1 (5 bases). Trimming took 4 bases from V and 1 from J, leaving 13 bases between them. The CDR3 extends over 15 amino acids. CDR1 and CDR2 from the germline V gene are PRHDT and FYEKMQ (reference sequence). Written as DNA, the CDR3 is TGTGCCAGCAGCTCAATGGGGCAGGCGAACACTGAAGCTTTCTTT. Translated: CASSSMGQANTEAFF.

The chain has TRBV6-5 and TRBJ2-7; no clear D. The CDR3 is made up of 11 amino acids. Trimming took 6 bases from V and 3 from J, leaving 6 bases between them. Germline V gene data show CDR1 as MNHEY and CDR2 as SVGAGI. The CDR3 sequence: CASSLGYEQYF. The CDR3 coding sequence is TGTGCCAGCAGCCTCGGCTACGAGCAGTACTTC.

The chain combines TRBV6-1 with TRBJ1-6; TRBD1 matches at 8 bases. The CDR3 has 16 amino acids. The germline CDR1 and CDR2 sequences are MNHNS and SASEGT. Unmatched junction bases numbered 7, after V lost 2 bases and J lost 7 bases. CDR3 coding DNA: TGTGCCAGCAGTGAAAAACGACAGGGGATAAATTCACCCCTCCACTTT. It translates to CASSEKRQGINSPLHF.